Each of the 22 T cell receptor beta chains below was sequenced from the same sample in a study of blood T cell repertoires in COVID-19. The table came from immunoSEQ multiplex PCR; TCRdb's copy has only in-frame clones and leaves some out. The sample has about 63,000 clones, approximately 87% seen once. The material sequenced was peripheral blood. These receptor sequences come from a man aged 45-60 years with active COVID-19.

In this sample, this clone turned up once. The chain joins TRBV5-1 to TRBJ2-7; TRBD1 agrees at 10 bases. CDR1 is SGHRS and CDR2 is YFSETQ in the germline V gene. V lost 3 bases, J lost 1 base, and 1 base stayed unmatched. CDR3 size: 14 residues. CDR3 in amino acids: CASSWDRGSYEQYF. Written as DNA, the CDR3 is TGCGCCAGCAGCTGGGACAGGGGATCCTACGAGCAGTACTTC.

The chain uses TRBV24-1 and TRBJ2-7, with D tentatively TRBD2 (5 bases). Germline CDR1 KGHDR, CDR2 SFDVKD. The V end was cut by 9 bases, the J end by 1 base, with 9 bases between. This CDR3 is built from 12 residues. CDR3 nucleotide sequence: TGTGCCACCCAGGACTCGTCCTACGAGCAGTACTTC. This codes for CATQDSSYEQYF.

The CDR3 nucleotides are TGTGCCAGCAGTGCCCCGGGGGTAGCGGGACTCCATGAGCAGTTCTTC. Protein product: CASSAPGVAGLHEQFF. V and J are TRBV6-1 and TRBJ2-1; 8 nucleotides match TRBD2. V shed 4 bases and J 8 bases; nucleotides not matched to a gene: 13. The CDR3 runs to 16 residues. Germline CDR1 reads MNHNS; CDR2 reads SASEGT.

This chain connects TRBV3-1 (or the pseudogene TRBV3-2) to TRBJ1-3, with 7 bases aligning to TRBD1. J gave up 4 bases and V 5 bases, and 11 bases lay outside the gene matches. Germline V gene lookup returns CDR1 LGHDT and CDR2 YNNKEL (reference sequence). The CDR3 sequence is 16 residues long. CDR3 region: CASSAETGIRGNTIYF. CDR3 nucleotide sequence: TGTGCCAGCAGCGCCGAGACAGGGATTCGCGGAAACACCATATATTTT.

This clone was observed a few times. The V and J genes are TRBV4-1 and TRBJ1-2; TRBD1 aligns across 8 bases. Trimming at V came to 0 bases and at J to 8 bases, leaving 8 bases not matched to a gene. The V gene's germline CDR1 is MGHRA and CDR2 YSYEKL. The CDR3 is 15 amino acids. CDR3 sequence: CASSQETGELYGYTF. CDR3 DNA: TGCGCCAGCAGCCAAGAGACAGGGGAGTTGTACGGCTACACCTTC.

The table lists this clone with a few counts. The rearrangement joins TRBV12-3 or TRBV12-4 to TRBJ1-1; D remains ambiguous. The V and J ends lost 6 bases and 2 bases respectively, with 10 bases between them. The length of the CDR3 is 13 residues. The CDR3 coding sequence is TGTGCCAGCAGGCCAGGATTAAACACTGAAGCTTTCTTT. Translating gives CASRPGLNTEAFF.

This chain connects TRBV3-1 (or the pseudogene TRBV3-2) to TRBJ1-5; 9 bases are shared with TRBD1. The CDR3 spans 15 residues. Germline V lookup: CDR1 LGHDT, CDR2 YNNKEL (reference sequence). The V and J ends lost 4 bases and 5 bases, in that order; junction bases with no gene match: 6. CDR3 in DNA: TGTGCCAGCAGCCCGTTTACAGGGGGCCATCAGCCCCAGCATTTT. Amino acids: CASSPFTGGHQPQHF.

The chain has TRBV9 and TRBJ1-1, with D hard to call. The CDR3 loop spans 13 amino acids. The germline V gene encodes CDR1 SGDLS and CDR2 YYNGEE. V lost 10 bases and J lost 1, with 14 bases in between. CDR3 nucleotide sequence: TGTGCCTCCTCCAGCGGCGGGAACACTGAAGCTTTCTTT. It encodes CASSSGGNTEAFF.

The chain recombines TRBV19 with TRBJ2-7, with 7 bases matching TRBD1. This CDR3 is 13 amino acids long. Germline V lookup: CDR1 LNHDA, CDR2 SQIVND (reference sequence). V gave up 10 bases and J gave up 2 bases; unmatched junction bases: 8. In DNA form, the CDR3 reads TGTGCCACCAAGGGGGACAGAGCCTACGAGCAGTACTTC. As protein: CATKGDRAYEQYF.

V gene TRBV4-2 combines with J gene TRBJ1-3; D might be TRBD1 (6 bases). The V and J ends lost 0 bases and 8 bases respectively, with 14 bases between them. Per germline, CDR1 LGHNA and CDR2 YNFKEQ. The CDR3 has 15 residues. The CDR3 DNA reads TGTGCCAGCAGCCAAGAACGACAGGCAGTGGACACCATATATTTT. It specifies CASSQERQAVDTIYF.

The chain recombines TRBV4-3 with TRBJ1-4, with unresolved D. The length of the CDR3 is 15 residues. V shed 0 bases and J shed 4 bases, with 9 bases lying between them. CDR1 is LGHNA and CDR2 is YSLEER in the germline V gene. The DNA of the CDR3 is TGCGCCAGCAGCCAAGACCACGGTCGTAATGAAAAACTGTTTTTT. This codes for CASSQDHGRNEKLFF.

This clone was observed a single time. The chain has TRBV29-1 and TRBJ2-6; D is possibly TRBD2 (6 bases). The CDR3 sequence is 14 residues long. Germline loops: CDR1 SQVTM, CDR2 ANQGSEA. Deletions cut 6 bases from V and 2 bases from J, with 11 bases between. The CDR3 DNA reads as TGCAGCGTGACTAGTGCGACTGGGGCCAACGTCCTGACTTTC. This encodes CSVTSATGANVLTF.

V gene TRBV6-5 combines with J gene TRBJ1-1, with TRBD1 identical over 9 bases. Trimming cost V 7 bases and J 5 bases; bases outside gene matches: 11. Germline assignment: CDR1 MNHEY and CDR2 SVGAGI. The length of the CDR3 is 15 residues. CDR3 DNA sequence: TGTGCCAGCAAATTCTCCGGACAGGGGCGAACTGAAGCTTTCTTT. This gives the protein CASKFSGQGRTEAFF.

The CDR3 is CASDYSNGAGEQYF. Here the CDR3 DNA reads TGTGCCAGTGACTACTCGAACGGGGCGGGGGAGCAGTACTTC. The rearrangement uses TRBV19 and TRBJ2-7; tentative D call: TRBD2 (6 bases). The length of the CDR3 is 14 residues. CDR1 LNHDA and CDR2 SQIVND come from the germline V gene (reference sequence). Deletions cut 8 bases from V and 7 bases from J, with 21 bases between.

V is TRBV7-3 and J is TRBJ2-1; possible D gene TRBD1, 5 bases. This CDR3 is 13 amino acids long. V lost 1 base, J lost 7 bases, and 8 bases lay in between. Germline V gives CDR1 SGHTA, CDR2 FQGTGA. CDR3 sequence reads: CASSLSGANEQFF. The CDR3 nucleotides read TGTGCCAGCAGCTTAAGTGGGGCTAATGAGCAGTTCTTC.

The rearrangement joins TRBV2 to TRBJ2-1; D gene uncertain. The CDR3 is 17 amino acids. Trimming pared 2 bases from V and 2 bases from J, leaving 16 bases between. Germline assignment: CDR1 SNHLY and CDR2 FYNNEI. The CDR3 DNA is TGTGCCAGCAGTGAACAGTTGGTGGGCAACGCCTACAATGAGCAGTTCTTC. It codes for CASSEQLVGNAYNEQFF.

The rearrangement uses TRBV19 and TRBJ2-5, with 11 bases matching TRBD2. The V gene's germline CDR1 is LNHDA and CDR2 SQIVND (reference sequence). With V trimmed by 1 base and J by 4 bases, 5 bases remained unmatched. The CDR3 is 16 amino acids. For the CDR3, the DNA is TGTGCCAGTAGTATAGGGGTCGGGACTAGCGGAGAGACCCAGTACTTC. Translated, it gives CASSIGVGTSGETQYF.

The chain recombines TRBV5-4 with TRBJ2-5, with 9 bases fitting TRBD2. Unmatched junction bases numbered 8, after V lost 4 bases and J lost 4 bases. The CDR3 spans 15 residues. Germline values: CDR1 SGHNT, CDR2 YYREEE (reference sequence). The CDR3 region has the DNA TGTGCCAGCAGCAGATTAGCGGGAGCGGGAGAGACCCAGTACTTC. Translation gives CASSRLAGAGETQYF.

The chain uses TRBV11-3 and TRBJ2-7, with TRBD2 matching over 11 bases. CDR1 is SGHNT and CDR2 is YENEEA in the germline V gene. The length of the CDR3 is 14 residues. Unmatched junction bases numbered 0, after V lost 3 bases and J lost 2 bases. The CDR3 here is CASSLGLAAYEQYF. The CDR3 DNA reads TGTGCCAGCAGCTTGGGACTAGCGGCCTACGAGCAGTACTTC.

The V and J genes are TRBV4-2 and TRBJ2-5, with 10 bases identical to TRBD1. The CDR3 contains 16 residues. V trimming: 0 bases; J trimming: 4 bases; junction bases outside the gene matches: 5. Looked up from germline, CDR1 is LGHNA and CDR2 is YNFKEQ. The CDR3 loop reads CASSQEGTGVGETQYF. The CDR3 DNA is TGTGCCAGCAGCCAAGAGGGGACAGGGGTAGGAGAGACCCAGTACTTC.

V gene TRBV11-2 combines with J gene TRBJ2-3, with a possible D match to TRBD1 (6 bases). V was shortened by 0 bases and J by 3 bases, with 13 bases between the two germline ends. This CDR3 is 16 amino acids long. The V gene's germline CDR1 is SGHAT and CDR2 FQNNGV. The CDR3: CASSLDRTVWTDTQYF. The CDR3 region has the DNA TGTGCCAGCAGCTTAGACAGGACAGTTTGGACAGATACGCAGTATTTT.

This chain links TRBV6-5 with TRBJ1-2; tentatively, D is TRBD1 (5 bases). With 4 bases removed from V and 6 bases from J, the gap between germline ends came to 18 bases. From germline, CDR1 is MNHEY and CDR2 SVGAGI. The CDR3 totals 15 residues. The CDR3 loop reads CASSSLRGLRDGYTF. The CDR3 bases are TGTGCCAGCAGTTCGCTCCGGGGGTTAAGAGATGGCTACACCTTC.